This entry lists 25 T cell receptor beta chains sequenced from one sample in a study of T-cell memory formation after mild COVID-19. Via MiXCR, TCRdb re-called the 5' RACE reads, giving one row per CDR3 protein. The sample holds hundreds of thousands of distinct CDR3 sequences, around 27% seen once. The material sequenced was PBMCs or a T cell subset sorted from them (not recorded which). Receptors were obtained from an adult woman who had mild COVID-19 (a few samples of this study predate the infection). Cell type and time point are not known.

The V call is TRBV18, the J call TRBJ2-7; 10 bases are shared with TRBD1. The J segment lost 5 bases and the V segment lost 5 bases, leaving 9 bases of the junction unmatched. This CDR3 is built from 15 residues. CDR1 is KGHSH and CDR2 is LQKENI in the germline V gene. CDR3 nucleotides: TGTGCCAGCTCAACTAGACAGGGGGCCAGCCACGAGCAGTACTTC. Translating it yields CASSTRQGASHEQYF.

The J gene is TRBJ2-1, the V gene TRBV7-2; D is undetermined. In germline, CDR1 is SGHTA, CDR2 FQGNSA. V shed 6 bases and J shed 5 bases, with 14 bases lying between them. The CDR3 sequence is 14 residues long. The CDR3 loop reads CASRLSLSNNEQFF. CDR3 bases: TGTGCCAGCAGGCTTAGTCTCAGCAACAATGAGCAGTTCTTC.

The chain joins TRBV7-2 to TRBJ2-7; TRBD1 aligns across 9 bases. The V and J ends lost 7 bases and 3 bases, in that order; junction bases with no gene match: 13. The CDR3 length is 16 residues. From germline, CDR1 is SGHTA and CDR2 FQGNSA. This CDR3 reads CASTRRSGTGYYEQYF. DNA of the CDR3: TGTGCCAGCACCCGTCGCTCCGGGACAGGGTACTACGAGCAGTACTTC. Full variable domain (outside the CDR3, taken from reference TRBV7-2 and TRBJ2-7): GAGVSQSPSNKVTEKGKDVELRCDPISGHTALYWYRQSLGQGLEFLIYFQGNSAPDKSGLPSDRFSAERTGGSVSTLTIQRTQQEDSAVYLCASTRRSGTGYYEQYFGPGTRLTVT.

The table lists this clonotype with a few counts. The V and J genes are TRBV5-6 and TRBJ1-1; D is uncertain. CDR1 is SGHDT, CDR2 YYEEEE, per germline. Between the trimmed V and J ends, which lost 2 bases and 3 bases, there was a span of 11 bases. The CDR3 extends over 14 amino acids. CDR3 loop: CASSFGRLYTEAFF. As DNA, the CDR3 is TGTGCCAGCAGCTTTGGCAGGCTTTACACTGAAGCTTTCTTT.

The chain uses TRBV5-1 and TRBJ2-4; the D is unclear. Trimming stripped 0 bases from V and 10 bases from J, with 5 bases between. The CDR3 totals 11 residues. CDR1 and CDR2 from the germline V gene are SGHRS and YFSETQ. The CDR3 loop is CASSLDRIQYF. The DNA for the CDR3 is TGCGCCAGCAGCTTGGACAGAATTCAGTACTTC.

This clonotype was detected a few times. This rearrangement joins TRBV5-4 to TRBJ2-7; 8 bases line up with TRBD2. Germline lookup yields CDR1 SGHNT and CDR2 YYREEE (reference sequence). Losses at the gene ends were 3 bases for V and 5 bases for J; bases not matched to a gene: 13. This CDR3 comprises 16 residues. The CDR3 sequence: CASSSPSAGTRNEQYF. The CDR3 DNA follows: TGTGCCAGCAGCTCACCTTCCGCCGGGACTAGAAACGAGCAGTACTTC.

This clonotype has only a few counts. This chain connects TRBV20-1 to TRBJ2-7, with 7 bases matching TRBD1. Unmatched junction bases numbered 2, after V lost 6 bases and J lost 3 bases. The CDR3 runs to 11 residues. The V gene's germline CDR1 is DFQATT and CDR2 SNEGSKA (reference sequence). The CDR3 DNA reads as TGCAGTGCCGGACAGGACTACGAGCAGTACTTC. This sequence encodes CSAGQDYEQYF.

V and J are TRBV29-1 and TRBJ1-2; D remains ambiguous. V was clipped by 2 bases and J by 4 bases, with 8 bases between them. The CDR3 is 12 amino acids. Germline loops: CDR1 SQVTM, CDR2 ANQGSEA. CDR3 in DNA: TGCAGCGTTGAATGGCTGGTCTATGGCTACACCTTC. It specifies CSVEWLVYGYTF.

This clonotype was seen a few times. The chain has TRBV6-5 and TRBJ2-7; TRBD2 matches 9 bases. CDR1 and CDR2 (germline): MNHEY, SVGAGI. V was pared by 6 bases and J by 2 bases, with 11 bases of the junction left unmatched. This CDR3 spans 16 amino acids. This chain's CDR3 is CASSRVRLAATYEQYF. Here the CDR3 DNA reads TGTGCCAGCAGCCGCGTCAGACTAGCGGCTACCTACGAGCAGTACTTC.

This clonotype has just a few counts. The chain has TRBV5-6 and TRBJ1-5; tentatively, D is TRBD1 (5 bases). The germline CDR1 and CDR2 sequences are SGHDT and YYEEEE. The CDR3 runs to 17 residues. V lost 4 bases to trimming and J lost 3 bases, with 20 bases between them. The chain's CDR3 is CASSRYPGLGYNQPQHF. Here the CDR3 DNA reads TGTGCCAGCAGCCGGTACCCAGGGTTGGGGTACAATCAGCCCCAGCATTTT.

This clonotype was picked up a small number of times. This rearrangement joins TRBV5-1 to TRBJ2-7, with D maybe TRBD2 (6 bases). This CDR3 spans 15 amino acids. Trimming pared 5 bases from V and 2 bases from J, leaving 17 bases between. CDR1 and CDR2 from the germline V gene are SGHRS and YFSETQ. The CDR3 region has the DNA TGCGCCAGCAGGATTGCAGGAGGGACCACCTACGAGCAGTACTTC. It codes for CASRIAGGTTYEQYF.

This clonotype was observed a few times. CDR3 sequence: CASSPPGMNTEAFF. CDR3 bases: TGCGCCAGCAGCCCACCAGGGATGAACACTGAAGCTTTCTTT. This sequence joins TRBV4-3 and TRBJ1-1; tentatively, D is TRBD1 (5 bases). Germline-derived CDR1 and CDR2 are LGHNA and YSLEER. The CDR3 contains 14 residues. Deletions cut 4 bases from V and 0 bases from J, with 9 bases between.

This clonotype has just a few counts. This chain joins TRBV11-3 and TRBJ2-1; D is unresolved. Trimming pared 5 bases from V and 3 bases from J, leaving 14 bases between. This CDR3 spans 15 amino acids. Germline V lookup: CDR1 SGHNT, CDR2 YENEEA. The CDR3 nucleotides read TGTGCCAGCAGCCCCCCCCCTTCGGGCTACAATGAGCAGTTCTTC. Its translation: CASSPPPSGYNEQFF.

The sample holds a few counts of this clonotype. The rearrangement joins TRBV29-1 to TRBJ2-3, with a weak D call TRBD1 (5 bases). Trimming took 8 bases from V and 5 from J, leaving 17 bases between them. This CDR3 is 13 amino acids long. Germline CDR1 is SQVTM and CDR2 is ANQGSEA. DNA of the CDR3: TGCAGCTTTATAGGGGAAAACTTAGATACGCAGTATTTT. Its translation is CSFIGENLDTQYF.

This clonotype was picked up many times. The chain is built from TRBV20-1 and TRBJ1-2; TRBD1 matches 8 bases. The trim removed 1 base at V and 5 bases at J, leaving 9 bases unmatched. This CDR3 has 15 residues. Germline-derived CDR1 and CDR2 are DFQATT and SNEGSKA (reference sequence). The CDR3 is CSARVEDRVGYGYTF. CDR3 nucleotides: TGCAGTGCTAGAGTAGAGGACAGGGTTGGATATGGCTACACCTTC.

This clonotype was seen a handful of times. The gene calls are TRBV7-3 and TRBJ1-1; no reliable D call. Germline V CDR1 and CDR2: SGHTA, FQGTGA. V lost 2 bases to trimming and J lost 3 bases, with 13 bases between them. The CDR3 runs 15 residues. The CDR3 nucleotides are TGTGCCAGCAGCTTAGGTCCGGGGTGGGACACTGAAGCTTTCTTT. The encoded protein is CASSLGPGWDTEAFF.

The CDR3 nucleotides read TGTGCCAGCAGCTTAGGGGACAGGGGTAGTCAAGAGACCCAGTACTTC. This sequence encodes CASSLGDRGSQETQYF. This chain connects TRBV7-2 to TRBJ2-5; 10 bases agree with TRBD1. Germline CDR1 and CDR2: SGHTA and FQGNSA. V lost 1 base to trimming and J lost 2 bases; unmatched junction nucleotides: 4. The CDR3 spans 16 residues.

This clonotype has only a few counts. V gene TRBV7-9 combines with J gene TRBJ2-1, with a possible D match to TRBD1 (5 bases). CDR1 is SEHNR, CDR2 FQNEAQ, per germline (reference sequence). The CDR3 loop spans 14 amino acids. V lost 1 base to trimming and J lost 7 bases, with 11 bases between them. As DNA, the CDR3 is TGTGCCAGCAGCTTAGGTGGGGCCTGGAATGAGCAGTTCTTC. Its translation is CASSLGGAWNEQFF.

This clonotype was observed a few times. V and J are TRBV12-3 or TRBV12-4 and TRBJ2-7, with D possibly being TRBD1 (6 bases). V lost 4 bases to trimming and J lost 0 bases, with 13 bases between them. The CDR3 runs 15 residues. The CDR3 loop reads CASSSRQVTSYEQYF. CDR3 coding DNA: TGTGCCAGCAGTTCTCGACAGGTGACCTCCTACGAGCAGTACTTC.

The chain couples TRBV5-1 to TRBJ2-1; tentative D call: TRBD1 (6 bases). There are 13 residues in the CDR3. V shed 5 bases and J shed 8 bases, with 14 bases lying between them. From germline, CDR1 is SGHRS and CDR2 YFSETQ. In nucleotides, the CDR3 is TGCGCCAGCAGAATGTTCCAGGGGTATGAGCAGTTCTTC. This gives the protein CASRMFQGYEQFF.

This clonotype was detected only once. Since the CDR3 does not end with the conserved phenylalanine or tryptophan, this likely comes from a read error. The gene calls are TRBV5-6 and TRBJ1-2; D remains unclear. Per the germline V gene, CDR1 is SGHDT and CDR2 is YYEEEE. The CDR3 has 12 residues. V shed 0 bases and J shed 5 bases, with 5 bases lying between them. The CDR3 region has the DNA TGTGCCAGCAGCTTGGGGGGTTATGGCTACACCTTA. This gives the protein CASSLGGYGYTL.

The CDR3 region is CASSLDKRLVGNEQFF. Written as DNA, the CDR3 is TGTGCCAGCAGCTTGGACAAGAGGTTAGTTGGCAATGAGCAGTTCTTC. The rearrangement uses TRBV5-4 and TRBJ2-1; no definite D call. Deletions cut 0 bases from V and 6 bases from J, with 16 bases between. Germline CDR1 and CDR2: SGHNT and YYREEE (reference sequence). The CDR3 spans 16 residues.

This clonotype came up a few times. CDR3 sequence (DNA): TGTGCCAGCAGTGAAACGACGGATTCACCCCTCCACTTT. Its translation is CASSETTDSPLHF. The V call is TRBV2, the J call TRBJ1-6; D remains ambiguous. The CDR3 contains 13 residues. Germline V gives CDR1 SNHLY, CDR2 FYNNEI. V was trimmed by 2 bases and J by 8 bases, leaving 7 bases between them.

The chain has TRBV12-3 or TRBV12-4 and TRBJ1-6; TRBD1 matches 9 bases. V lost 3 bases, J lost 10 bases, and 1 base stayed unmatched. The CDR3 runs 13 residues. The CDR3 DNA follows: TGTGCCAGCAGTTTTGACAGGGGGTCACCCCTCCACTTT. It translates to CASSFDRGSPLHF.

CDR3 sequence: CASSESGGVSYNEQFF. The CDR3 DNA sequence: TGCGCCAGCAGTGAGTCTGGCGGGGTCTCCTACAATGAGCAGTTCTTC. The chain carries TRBV10-2 and TRBJ2-1; TRBD2 might be the D (6 bases). V was cut by 0 bases and J by 0 bases, with 9 bases left in between. This CDR3 comprises 16 residues. Germline CDR1 and CDR2: WSHSY and SAAADI.